Listed below are T cell receptor beta chains from one sample, sequenced in a study of beta chain features in type 1 diabetes. Libraries were prepared by immunoSEQ multiplex PCR; TCRdb keeps only in-frame clonotypes and omits some of them. There are fewer than 350,000 clones in the sample; 14% to 15% occur only once, and 0.015% to 0.019% lies in the top ten. The material sequenced was naive CD4+ T cells from blood. These receptors all stem from a man between 18 and 35 years old with type 1 diabetes. The CDR3 runs from the conserved cysteine through the conserved F or W. A D gene is named only where the DNA matches it firmly. Clone size is stated in some rows and not others, as once, few, many or a class when expanded.

D,V,J,size,DNA,CDR3
NA,TRBV6-6,TRBJ1-1,NA,TGTGCCAGCGCCTTTAGAAGCACTGAAGCTTTCTTT,CASAFRSTEAFF
NA,TRBV30,TRBJ1-3,NA,TGTGCCTGGGCCACGAGGTACACCATATATTTT,CAWATRYTIYF
TRBD2,TRBV9,TRBJ2-1,NA,TGTGCCAGCAGCGCTGGACTAGAAGACAATGAGCAGTTCTTC,CASSAGLEDNEQFF
NA,TRBV5-4,TRBJ2-5,few,TGTGCCAGCAGCCCGGCAGACTACCAAGAGACCCAGTACTTC,CASSPADYQETQYF
NA,TRBV29-1,TRBJ2-7,few,TGCAGCGTAACGGGACTCCTCTCCTACGAGCAGTACTTC,CSVTGLLSYEQYF
TRBD2,TRBV27,TRBJ2-1,NA,TGTGCCAGCAGTTTGGGAAAGACTAGCGGGAGGAATGAGCAGTTCTTC,CASSLGKTSGRNEQFF
NA,TRBV21-1,TRBJ1-2,few,TGTGCCAGCAGCAAAGACTACAGGGGGCTGTCCTATGGCTACACCTTC,CASSKDYRGLSYGYTF
NA,TRBV2,TRBJ1-1,NA,TGTGCCAGCAGTGAGGGTAGGGGTCTTGAAGCTTTCTTT,CASSEGRGLEAFF
TRBD1,TRBV7-2,TRBJ2-7,few,TGTGCCAGCAGCACGGACAGGGGCCACGAGCAGTACTTC,CASSTDRGHEQYF
NA,TRBV5-1,TRBJ2-1,few,TGCGCCAGCACCCTATATACAGTGTCGGATGAGCAGTTCTTC,CASTLYTVSDEQFF
TRBD2,TRBV6-6,TRBJ2-1,few,TGTGCCAGCCGCCTAGCGGGGGGGCAGGATGAGCAGTTCTTC,CASRLAGGQDEQFF
NA,TRBV29-1,TRBJ1-2,few,TGCAGCGTTGATAGGGGGACGGGCTATGGCTACACCTTC,CSVDRGTGYGYTF
NA,TRBV7-2,TRBJ2-5,NA,TGTGCCAGCAGTAGTACGAGGGAGACCCAGTACTTC,CASSSTRETQYF
NA,TRBV5-1,TRBJ1-2,few,TGCGCCAGCAAGCGAATTCAGGGTGGATATGGCTACACCTTC,CASKRIQGGYGYTF
TRBD1,TRBV28,TRBJ1-1,few,TGTGCCAGCAGTCCGGGACAGCTCATGAACACTGAAGCTTTCTTT,CASSPGQLMNTEAFF
NA,TRBV9,TRBJ1-1,few,TGTGCCAGCAGCGTAGAAGACAGACGTGGGGCTTTCTTT,CASSVEDRRGAFF
NA,TRBV11-2,TRBJ2-7,NA,TGTGCCAGCAGCTTAGCCCGGTACTCCTACGAGCAGTACTTC,CASSLARYSYEQYF
TRBD1,TRBV28,TRBJ2-1,NA,TGTGCCACCCCTCGGGGACAGGGCACAAATGAGCAGTTCTTC,CATPRGQGTNEQFF
TRBD1,TRBV5-6,TRBJ2-7,NA,TGTGCCAGCAGCTTGGACAGGGGGCTGGGCGAGCAGTACTTC,CASSLDRGLGEQYF
NA,TRBV7-9,TRBJ2-5,few,TGTGCCAGCAGCTCTTCGCCGGGCAGGGCCCAAGAGACCCAGTACTTC,CASSSSPGRAQETQYF
TRBD1,TRBV5-1,TRBJ2-7,few,TGCGCCAGCAGCTTGCGACAGGGGATCCACGAGCAGTACTTC,CASSLRQGIHEQYF
TRBD2,TRBV9,TRBJ2-4,few,TGTGCCAGCAGCTACGGACTAGCGGGAGAGAAAAACATTCAGTACTTC,CASSYGLAGEKNIQYF
NA,TRBV9,TRBJ1-2,NA,TGTGCCAGCAGCGTAGACTCGACTTCCCGCTATGGCTACACCTTC,CASSVDSTSRYGYTF
NA,TRBV4-1,TRBJ2-7,NA,TGCGCCAGCAGCCAAGTTATGGAGGAGCAGTACTTC,CASSQVMEEQYF
TRBD2,TRBV9,TRBJ2-3,few,TGTGCCAGCAGCCTGGGGGTAGCGGGAGGGAATACGCAGTATTTT,CASSLGVAGGNTQYF
NA,TRBV25-1,TRBJ2-1,NA,TGTGCCAGCAGTGAATGGCGAGGCGGCAATGAGCAGTTCTTC,CASSEWRGGNEQFF
NA,TRBV9,TRBJ2-4,NA,TGTGCCAGCAGCGTAGAAGCTTCCCAAAACATTCAGTACTTC,CASSVEASQNIQYF
NA,TRBV4-2,TRBJ2-7,NA,TGTGCCAGCAGCCAAGGGGCGTGGCGGGTGGGCTCCTACGAGCAGTACTTC,CASSQGAWRVGSYEQYF
TRBD2,TRBV4-1,TRBJ2-5,few,TGCGCCAGCAGCCAAACCGGACTAGCGGGGTTTAGAGAGACCCAGTACTTC,CASSQTGLAGFRETQYF
TRBD2,TRBV6-5,TRBJ2-3,NA,TGTGCCAGCAACCCGCTAGCGGGAGTTCCAGATACGCAGTATTTT,CASNPLAGVPDTQYF
TRBD1,TRBV6-6,TRBJ1-5,NA,TGTGCCAGCAGGACAGGGGATTATCAGCCCCAGCATTTT,CASRTGDYQPQHF
TRBD1,TRBV15,TRBJ2-5,few,TGTGCCACCAGCAGATCCCGGACAGGGGGAGAGACCCAGTACTTC,CATSRSRTGGETQYF
TRBD1,TRBV13,TRBJ2-7,few,TGTGCCAGCAGCTTAGAGTCAGGGACAGGGGCATTCTCCTACGAGCAGTACTTC,CASSLESGTGAFSYEQYF
TRBD2,TRBV28,TRBJ2-1,few,TGTGCCAGCAGTCAATCAGCGGGGGGTAACAATGAGCAGTTCTTC,CASSQSAGGNNEQFF